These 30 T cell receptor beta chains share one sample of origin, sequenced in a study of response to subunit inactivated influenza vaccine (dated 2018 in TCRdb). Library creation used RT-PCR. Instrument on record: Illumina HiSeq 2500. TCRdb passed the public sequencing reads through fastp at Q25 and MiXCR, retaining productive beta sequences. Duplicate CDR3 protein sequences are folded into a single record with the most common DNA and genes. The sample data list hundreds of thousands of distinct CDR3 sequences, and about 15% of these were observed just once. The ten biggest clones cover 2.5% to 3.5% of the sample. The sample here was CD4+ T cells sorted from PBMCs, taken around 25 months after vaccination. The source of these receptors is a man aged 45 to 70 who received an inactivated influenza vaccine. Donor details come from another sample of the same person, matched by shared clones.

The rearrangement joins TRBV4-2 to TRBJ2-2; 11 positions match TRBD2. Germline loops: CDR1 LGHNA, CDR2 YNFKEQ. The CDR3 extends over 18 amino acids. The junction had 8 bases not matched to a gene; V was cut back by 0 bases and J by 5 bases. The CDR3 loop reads CASSQDPWLAGGTGELFF. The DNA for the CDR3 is TGTGCCAGCAGCCAAGATCCGTGGTTAGCGGGAGGGACCGGGGAGCTGTTTTTT.

The CDR3 here is CASSVGVSGTYEQYF. The CDR3 region has the DNA TGTGCCAGCAGCGTAGGGGTTAGCGGGACCTACGAGCAGTACTTC. The gene calls are TRBV9 and TRBJ2-7; TRBD2 aligns across 8 bases. J was trimmed by 2 bases and V by 0 bases; bases with no gene match: 4. The CDR3 is 15 amino acids. Germline CDR1 SGDLS, CDR2 YYNGEE.

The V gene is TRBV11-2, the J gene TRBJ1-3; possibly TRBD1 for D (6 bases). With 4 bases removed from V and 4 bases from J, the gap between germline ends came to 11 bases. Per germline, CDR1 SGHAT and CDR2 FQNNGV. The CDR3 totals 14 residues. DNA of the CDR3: TGTGCCAGCAGCTCAGAAGGGACAGGAAACACCATATATTTT. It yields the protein CASSSEGTGNTIYF.

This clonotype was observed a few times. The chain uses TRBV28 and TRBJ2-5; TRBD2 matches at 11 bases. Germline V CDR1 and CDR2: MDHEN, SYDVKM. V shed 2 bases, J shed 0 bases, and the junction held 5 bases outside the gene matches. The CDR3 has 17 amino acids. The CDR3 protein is CASSLGSGRANQETQYF. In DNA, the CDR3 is TGTGCCAGCAGTTTAGGTAGCGGGAGGGCCAACCAAGAGACCCAGTACTTC.

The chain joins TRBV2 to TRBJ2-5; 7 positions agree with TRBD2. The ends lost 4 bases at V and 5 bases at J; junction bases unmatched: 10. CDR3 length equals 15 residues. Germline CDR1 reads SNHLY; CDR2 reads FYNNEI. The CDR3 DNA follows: TGTGCCAGCAGTGCGATAGCGGGTTTGGGGGAGACCCAGTACTTC. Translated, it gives CASSAIAGLGETQYF.

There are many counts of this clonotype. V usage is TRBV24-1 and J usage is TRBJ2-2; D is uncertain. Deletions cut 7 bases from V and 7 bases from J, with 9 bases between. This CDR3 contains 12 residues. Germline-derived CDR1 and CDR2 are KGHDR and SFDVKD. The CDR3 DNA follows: TGTGCCACCAGCACCTTCGGCGGGGAGCTGTTTTTT. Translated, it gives CATSTFGGELFF.

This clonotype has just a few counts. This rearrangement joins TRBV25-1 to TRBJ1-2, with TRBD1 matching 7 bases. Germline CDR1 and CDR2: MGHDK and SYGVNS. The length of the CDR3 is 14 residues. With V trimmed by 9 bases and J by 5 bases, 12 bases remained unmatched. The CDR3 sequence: CASRRTGTEYGYTF. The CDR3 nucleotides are TGTGCCAGTAGAAGAACCGGGACAGAGTATGGCTACACCTTC.

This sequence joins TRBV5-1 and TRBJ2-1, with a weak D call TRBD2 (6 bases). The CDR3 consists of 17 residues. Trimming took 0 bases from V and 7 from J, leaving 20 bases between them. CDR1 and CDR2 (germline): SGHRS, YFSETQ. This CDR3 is CASSLAPGAGGENEQFF. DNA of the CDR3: TGCGCCAGCAGCTTGGCTCCCGGGGCCGGGGGAGAGAATGAGCAGTTCTTC.

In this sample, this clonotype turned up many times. CDR3 sequence: CASSLYGRKGNEQFF. The DNA of the CDR3 is TGTGCCAGCAGTTTATACGGTAGAAAGGGGAATGAGCAGTTCTTC. The J gene is TRBJ2-1, the V gene TRBV28, with TRBD1 as a possible D gene (5 bases). This CDR3 contains 15 residues. V was clipped by 1 base and J by 7 bases, with 14 bases between them. Per germline, CDR1 MDHEN and CDR2 SYDVKM.

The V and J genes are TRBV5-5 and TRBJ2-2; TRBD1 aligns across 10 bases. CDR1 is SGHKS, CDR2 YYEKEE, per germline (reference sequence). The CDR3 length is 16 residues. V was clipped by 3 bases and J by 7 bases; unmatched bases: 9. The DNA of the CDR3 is TGTGCCAGCAGCTCAATGACAGGGGGCGCGGGCGGGGAGCTGTTTTTT. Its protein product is CASSSMTGGAGGELFF.

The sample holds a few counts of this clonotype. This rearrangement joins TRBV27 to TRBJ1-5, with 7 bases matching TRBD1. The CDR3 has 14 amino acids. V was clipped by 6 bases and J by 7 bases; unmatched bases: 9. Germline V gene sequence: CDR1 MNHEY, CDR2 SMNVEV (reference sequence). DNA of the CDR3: TGTGCCAGCAGCACGACAGGGTGGGGACAGCCCCAGCATTTT. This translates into CASSTTGWGQPQHF.

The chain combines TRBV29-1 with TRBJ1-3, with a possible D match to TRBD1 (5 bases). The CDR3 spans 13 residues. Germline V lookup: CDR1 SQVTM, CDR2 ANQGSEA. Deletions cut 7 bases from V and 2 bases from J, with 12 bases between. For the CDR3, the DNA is TGCAGCGCCCAGACAGAAACTGGAAACACCATATATTTT. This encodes CSAQTETGNTIYF.

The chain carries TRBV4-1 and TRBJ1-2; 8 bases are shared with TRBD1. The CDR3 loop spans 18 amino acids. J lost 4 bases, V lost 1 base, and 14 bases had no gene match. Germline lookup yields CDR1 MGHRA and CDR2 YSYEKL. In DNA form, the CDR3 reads TGCGCCAGCAGCCAAGTCTATCGGCAGGGGGCGACTATCTATGGCTACACCTTC. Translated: CASSQVYRQGATIYGYTF.

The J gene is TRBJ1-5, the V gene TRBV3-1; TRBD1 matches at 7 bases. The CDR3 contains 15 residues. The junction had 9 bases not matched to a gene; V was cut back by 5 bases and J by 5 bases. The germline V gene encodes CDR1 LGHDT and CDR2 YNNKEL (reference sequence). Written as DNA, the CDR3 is TGTGCCAGCAGCAGAGGACAGGAGGACTATCAGCCCCAGCATTTT. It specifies CASSRGQEDYQPQHF.

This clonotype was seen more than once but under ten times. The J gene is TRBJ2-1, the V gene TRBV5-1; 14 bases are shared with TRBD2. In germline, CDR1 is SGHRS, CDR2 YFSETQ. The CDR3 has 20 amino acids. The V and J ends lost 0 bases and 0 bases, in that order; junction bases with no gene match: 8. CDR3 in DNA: TGCGCCAGCAGCTTGGTTGGACTAGCGGGAGGAGGGGGCTCCTACAATGAGCAGTTCTTC. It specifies CASSLVGLAGGGGSYNEQFF.

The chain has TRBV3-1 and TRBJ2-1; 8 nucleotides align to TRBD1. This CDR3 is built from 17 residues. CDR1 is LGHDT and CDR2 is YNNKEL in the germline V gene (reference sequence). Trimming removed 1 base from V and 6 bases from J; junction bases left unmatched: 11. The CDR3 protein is CASSQVGQGRLGNEQFF. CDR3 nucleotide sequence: TGTGCCAGCAGCCAAGTCGGACAGGGCCGGTTGGGCAATGAGCAGTTCTTC.

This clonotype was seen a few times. In DNA, the CDR3 is TGTGCCAGCTCAAATTTGGAGGCCTCATTGAACACTGAAGCTTTCTTT. This gives the protein CASSNLEASLNTEAFF. The chain recombines TRBV18 with TRBJ1-1; D gene ambiguous. V was shortened by 5 bases and J by 0 bases, with 16 bases between the two germline ends. The CDR3 covers 16 residues. Germline lookup yields CDR1 KGHSH and CDR2 LQKENI. The entire variable domain, with the rest obtained from reference TRBV18 and TRBJ1-1, is as follows: NAGVMQNPRHLVRRRGQEARLRCSPMKGHSHVYWYRQLPEEGLKFMVYLQKENIIDESGMPKERFSAEFPKEGPSILRIQQVVRGDSAAYFCASSNLEASLNTEAFFGQGTRLTVV.

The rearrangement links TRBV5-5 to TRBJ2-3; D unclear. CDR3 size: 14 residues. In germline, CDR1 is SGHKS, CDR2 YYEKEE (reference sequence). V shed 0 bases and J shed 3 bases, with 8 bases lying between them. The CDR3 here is CASSLVGETDTQYF. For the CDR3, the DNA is TGTGCCAGCAGCTTGGTTGGCGAGACAGATACGCAGTATTTT.

CDR3 region: CASSRGGQQETQYF. The CDR3 nucleotides read TGTGCCAGCAGCCGAGGGGGGCAGCAAGAGACCCAGTACTTC. The chain has TRBV4-2 and TRBJ2-5; D could derive from TRBD1 or TRBD2 (6 bases each). Germline CDR1 LGHNA, CDR2 YNFKEQ. V lost 4 bases and J lost 2, with 11 bases in between. The CDR3 is 14 residues long.

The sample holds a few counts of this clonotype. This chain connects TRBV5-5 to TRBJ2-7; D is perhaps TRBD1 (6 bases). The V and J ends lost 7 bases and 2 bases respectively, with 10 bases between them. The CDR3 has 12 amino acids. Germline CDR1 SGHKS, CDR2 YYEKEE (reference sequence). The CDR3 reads CASGRTAYEQYF. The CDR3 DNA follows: TGTGCCAGCGGAAGGACAGCCTACGAGCAGTACTTC.

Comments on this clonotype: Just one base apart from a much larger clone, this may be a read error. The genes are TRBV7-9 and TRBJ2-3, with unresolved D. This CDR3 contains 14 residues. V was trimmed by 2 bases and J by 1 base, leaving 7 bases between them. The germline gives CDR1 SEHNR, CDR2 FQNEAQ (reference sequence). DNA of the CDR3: TGTGCCAGCAGCTTATGCCTGGGCACAGATACGCAGTATTTT. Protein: CASSLCLGTDTQYF. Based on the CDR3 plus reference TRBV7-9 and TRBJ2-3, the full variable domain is DTGVSQNPRHKITKRGQNVTFRCDPISEHNRLYWYRQTLGQGPEFLTYFQNEAQLEKSRLLSDRFSAERPKGSFSTLEIQRTEQGDSAMYLCASSLCLGTDTQYFGPGTRLTVL.

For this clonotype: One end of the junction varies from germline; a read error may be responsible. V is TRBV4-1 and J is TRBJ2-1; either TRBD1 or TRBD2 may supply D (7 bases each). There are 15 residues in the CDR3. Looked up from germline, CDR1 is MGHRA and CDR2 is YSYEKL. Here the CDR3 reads CASSPQGGSYYEQFF. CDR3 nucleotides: TGCGCCAGCAGCCCGCAGGGGGGGTCCTACTATGAGCAGTTCTTC.

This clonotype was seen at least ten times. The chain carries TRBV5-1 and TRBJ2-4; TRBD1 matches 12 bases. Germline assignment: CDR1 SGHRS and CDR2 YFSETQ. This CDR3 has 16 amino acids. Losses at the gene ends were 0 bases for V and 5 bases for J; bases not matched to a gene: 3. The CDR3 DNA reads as TGCGCCAGCAGCTTGGAGGGGACAGGGGGCCAAAACATTCAGTACTTC. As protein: CASSLEGTGGQNIQYF.

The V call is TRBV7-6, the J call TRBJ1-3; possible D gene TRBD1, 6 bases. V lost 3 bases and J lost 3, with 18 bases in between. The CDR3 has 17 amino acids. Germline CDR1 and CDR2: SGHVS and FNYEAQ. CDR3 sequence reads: CASSLVAGAGDGNTIYF. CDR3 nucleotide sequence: TGTGCCAGCAGCTTGGTGGCAGGGGCCGGCGATGGAAACACCATATATTTT.

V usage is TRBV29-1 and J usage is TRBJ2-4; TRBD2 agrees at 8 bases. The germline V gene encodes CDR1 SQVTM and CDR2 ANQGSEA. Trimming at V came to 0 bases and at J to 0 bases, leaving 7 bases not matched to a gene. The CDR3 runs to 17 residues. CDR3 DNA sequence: TGCAGCGTTGAAGACACCGGGCTAGCGGGAGCCAAAAACATTCAGTACTTC. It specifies CSVEDTGLAGAKNIQYF.

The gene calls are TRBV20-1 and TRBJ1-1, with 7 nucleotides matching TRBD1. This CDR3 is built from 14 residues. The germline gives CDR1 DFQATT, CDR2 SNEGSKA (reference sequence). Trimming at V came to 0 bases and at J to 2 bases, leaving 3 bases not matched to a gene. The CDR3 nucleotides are TGCAGTGCTAGAGATGGGACAGCCAACACTGAAGCTTTCTTT. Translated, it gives CSARDGTANTEAFF.

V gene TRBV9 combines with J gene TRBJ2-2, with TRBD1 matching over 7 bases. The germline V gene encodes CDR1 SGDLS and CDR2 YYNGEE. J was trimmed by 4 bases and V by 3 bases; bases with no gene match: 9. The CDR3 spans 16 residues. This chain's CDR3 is CASSARQGGGTGELFF. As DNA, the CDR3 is TGTGCCAGCAGCGCCCGACAGGGTGGTGGCACCGGGGAGCTGTTTTTT.

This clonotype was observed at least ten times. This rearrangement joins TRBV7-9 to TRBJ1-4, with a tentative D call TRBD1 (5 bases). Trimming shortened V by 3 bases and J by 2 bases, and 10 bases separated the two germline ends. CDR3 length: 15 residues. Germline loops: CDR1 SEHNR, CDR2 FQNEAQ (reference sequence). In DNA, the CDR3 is TGTGCCAGCAGCTTGGCGGGGACGACTAATGAAAAACTGTTTTTT. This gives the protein CASSLAGTTNEKLFF.

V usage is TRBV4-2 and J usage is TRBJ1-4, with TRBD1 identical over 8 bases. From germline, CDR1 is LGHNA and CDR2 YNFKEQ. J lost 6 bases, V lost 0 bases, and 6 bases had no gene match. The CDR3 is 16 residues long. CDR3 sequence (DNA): TGTGCCAGCAGCCAAGATCTCAGGGGGCCTGATGAAAAACTGTTTTTT. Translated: CASSQDLRGPDEKLFF.

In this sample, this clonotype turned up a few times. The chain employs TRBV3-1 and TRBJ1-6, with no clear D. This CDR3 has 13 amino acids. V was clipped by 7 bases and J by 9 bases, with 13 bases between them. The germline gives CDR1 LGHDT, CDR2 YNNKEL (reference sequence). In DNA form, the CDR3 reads TGTGCCAGCATCGACGCTCCAGCTTCACCCCTCCACTTT. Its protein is CASIDAPASPLHF. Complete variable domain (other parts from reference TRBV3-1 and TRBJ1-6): DTAVSQTPKYLVTQMGNDKSIKCEQNLGHDTMYWYKQDSKKFLKIMFSYNNKELIINETVPNRFSPKSPDKAHLNLHINSLELGDSAVYFCASIDAPASPLHFGNGTRLTVT.